These T cell receptor beta chains were read from a single sample in a study of cytomegalovirus exposure and HLA in healthy donors. The protocol was immunoSEQ multiplex PCR, while the TCRdb copy is restricted to in-frame clones and leaves out a portion. Of roughly 200,000 clones in the sample, 80% to 90% were seen once. The specimen sequenced was PBMCs. The source of these receptors is a woman in her twenties or thirties in good health and CMV-seronegative. Each CDR3 is given with its conserved first and last residue. Fields, in order: CDR3 DNA, CDR3 protein, D gene, clone size, V gene, J gene. The D gene is left open where the match is weak. A clone size is listed for some rows: how often the clone was seen (once, few, many), or a class if it is expanded.

CDR3 DNA: TGTGCCAGCCGTTTTACAGGCATGAACACTGAAGCTTTCTTT
CDR3 protein: CASRFTGMNTEAFF
D gene: -
clone size: -
V gene: TRBV6-1
J gene: TRBJ1-1

CDR3 DNA: TGTGCCAGCAGTGAAGTGGGAGGGCCGTACGAGCAGTACTTC
CDR3 protein: CASSEVGGPYEQYF
D gene: TRBD2
clone size: -
V gene: TRBV6-1
J gene: TRBJ2-7

CDR3 DNA: TGCGCCAGCAGCTTGTATCCCGGCAGGGCGGCCGATGGCTACACCTTC
CDR3 protein: CASSLYPGRAADGYTF
D gene: -
clone size: -
V gene: TRBV5-1
J gene: TRBJ1-2

CDR3 DNA: TGTGCCAGCAGTGAATTATGGGGGGACTACGAGCAGTACTTC
CDR3 protein: CASSELWGDYEQYF
D gene: -
clone size: -
V gene: TRBV2
J gene: TRBJ2-7

CDR3 DNA: TGCGCCAGCAGCCCCCCGGGACAGATGAACACTGAAGCTTTCTTT
CDR3 protein: CASSPPGQMNTEAFF
D gene: TRBD1
clone size: -
V gene: TRBV5-1
J gene: TRBJ1-1

CDR3 DNA: TGTGCCAGCAGCCCCGTAGAGGGAGGCAATCAGCCCCAGCATTTT
CDR3 protein: CASSPVEGGNQPQHF
D gene: -
clone size: -
V gene: TRBV28
J gene: TRBJ1-5

CDR3 DNA: TGTGCCAGCAGTGAAGTGAGCGGGAGGAGAGAGACCCAGTACTTC
CDR3 protein: CASSEVSGRRETQYF
D gene: TRBD2
clone size: once
V gene: TRBV6-1
J gene: TRBJ2-5

CDR3 DNA: TGCGCCAGCAGCTCGACTAGCGAGGGTTTTGAGCAGTTCTTC
CDR3 protein: CASSSTSEGFEQFF
D gene: TRBD2
clone size: -
V gene: TRBV5-1
J gene: TRBJ2-1

CDR3 DNA: TGTGCCACCAGCAGAGTAGGGGGTAGCGGGAGGTACTCCTACAATGAGCAGTTCTTC
CDR3 protein: CATSRVGGSGRYSYNEQFF
D gene: TRBD2
clone size: -
V gene: TRBV15
J gene: TRBJ2-1

CDR3 DNA: TGTGCCAGCAGCTTGGCAGCCTACGGAGGCACTGAAGCTTTCTTT
CDR3 protein: CASSLAAYGGTEAFF
D gene: -
clone size: -
V gene: TRBV5-5
J gene: TRBJ1-1

CDR3 DNA: TGTGCCAGCAGCCGAACATTACAGGGACCGAACACTGAAGCTTTCTTT
CDR3 protein: CASSRTLQGPNTEAFF
D gene: -
clone size: -
V gene: TRBV6-4
J gene: TRBJ1-1

CDR3 DNA: TGCGCCAGCAGCTTCAACCCGGGACTAGCGGGGTCCCCCTACGAGCAGTACTTC
CDR3 protein: CASSFNPGLAGSPYEQYF
D gene: TRBD2
clone size: -
V gene: TRBV5-1
J gene: TRBJ2-7

CDR3 DNA: TGTGCCAGCAGCGCCCGTAGTCTAGCGGGAAGCTCCTACGAGCAGTACTTC
CDR3 protein: CASSARSLAGSSYEQYF
D gene: TRBD2
clone size: -
V gene: TRBV9
J gene: TRBJ2-7

CDR3 DNA: TGTGCCAGCAGTGCCTGGACTAGCACAGATACGCAGTATTTT
CDR3 protein: CASSAWTSTDTQYF
D gene: -
clone size: once
V gene: TRBV11-2
J gene: TRBJ2-3

CDR3 DNA: TGTGCCAGCAGCTTAAGTGGGCGTGATGGCTACACCTTC
CDR3 protein: CASSLSGRDGYTF
D gene: -
clone size: -
V gene: TRBV7-3
J gene: TRBJ1-2

CDR3 DNA: TGTGCCAGTAGTTGGCAGGGATGGGATGAAAAACTGTTTTTT
CDR3 protein: CASSWQGWDEKLFF
D gene: -
clone size: -
V gene: TRBV19
J gene: TRBJ1-4

CDR3 DNA: TGCGCCAGCAGCTTGGGACTTTACGATGGCTACACCTTC
CDR3 protein: CASSLGLYDGYTF
D gene: -
clone size: once
V gene: TRBV5-1
J gene: TRBJ1-2

CDR3 DNA: TGTGCCAGCAGCTGGGAGACAGGGCCCTACGAGCAGTACTTC
CDR3 protein: CASSWETGPYEQYF
D gene: TRBD1
clone size: few
V gene: TRBV5-5
J gene: TRBJ2-7

CDR3 DNA: TGTGCCAGCAGTGACCGGATGTTTGCGGGAGGGATTTTCGGCACAGATACGCAGTATTTT
CDR3 protein: CASSDRMFAGGIFGTDTQYF
D gene: TRBD2
clone size: -
V gene: TRBV6-1
J gene: TRBJ2-3

CDR3 DNA: TGCAGCGTCGCCCGGGACAGGGGGCGTACCGGGGAGCTGTTTTTT
CDR3 protein: CSVARDRGRTGELFF
D gene: TRBD1
clone size: -
V gene: TRBV29-1
J gene: TRBJ2-2

CDR3 DNA: TGTGCCAGCAGCTTGCTTGCGGGGGCGTCCTACAATGAGCAGTTCTTC
CDR3 protein: CASSLLAGASYNEQFF
D gene: -
clone size: -
V gene: TRBV5-6
J gene: TRBJ2-1

CDR3 DNA: TGCGCCACCTCACGGGAGTTCCGCACAGATACGCAGTATTTT
CDR3 protein: CATSREFRTDTQYF
D gene: -
clone size: -
V gene: TRBV5-1
J gene: TRBJ2-3

CDR3 DNA: TGTGCCTGGAGGTTCACCCGGGGTGAAAAACTGTTTTTT
CDR3 protein: CAWRFTRGEKLFF
D gene: -
clone size: -
V gene: TRBV30
J gene: TRBJ1-4

CDR3 DNA: TGCGCCAGCAGCCGACAGGGCTATGGCTACACCTTC
CDR3 protein: CASSRQGYGYTF
D gene: TRBD1
clone size: -
V gene: TRBV4-1
J gene: TRBJ1-2

CDR3 DNA: TGTGCCTGGAGTGCGGGGAACGCGGGGGGCACTGAAGCTTTCTTT
CDR3 protein: CAWSAGNAGGTEAFF
D gene: -
clone size: -
V gene: TRBV30
J gene: TRBJ1-1

CDR3 DNA: TGCGCCAGCAGCCAAGATCCCTTGGGACTAGCGGTCCCTACGCAGTATTTT
CDR3 protein: CASSQDPLGLAVPTQYF
D gene: TRBD2
clone size: -
V gene: TRBV4-1
J gene: TRBJ2-3

CDR3 DNA: TGCGCCAGCAGACATGGGGGGTCGAACACTGAAGCTTTCTTT
CDR3 protein: CASRHGGSNTEAFF
D gene: -
clone size: once
V gene: TRBV5-1
J gene: TRBJ1-1

CDR3 DNA: TGTGCCACCAGCGGCGGTTGGGAGACCCAGTACTTC
CDR3 protein: CATSGGWETQYF
D gene: -
clone size: -
V gene: TRBV15
J gene: TRBJ2-5

CDR3 DNA: TGTGCCAGCAGATCTCGGGGGACAGGGGGTGGCTACACCTTC
CDR3 protein: CASRSRGTGGGYTF
D gene: TRBD1
clone size: -
V gene: TRBV27
J gene: TRBJ1-2

CDR3 DNA: TGCGCCAGCAGCCGGACTAGCGGGGCTTCAGGTACGCAGTATTTT
CDR3 protein: CASSRTSGASGTQYF
D gene: TRBD2
clone size: -
V gene: TRBV4-1
J gene: TRBJ2-3

CDR3 DNA: TGTGCCAGCAGGGGGACAGGGAGGCAGTACTTC
CDR3 protein: CASRGTGRQYF
D gene: TRBD1
clone size: -
V gene: TRBV28
J gene: TRBJ2-7

CDR3 DNA: TGTGCCAGCAGCGACCTCGGGGGGACTGGCTATGGCTACACCTTC
CDR3 protein: CASSDLGGTGYGYTF
D gene: -
clone size: -
V gene: TRBV7-6
J gene: TRBJ1-2

CDR3 DNA: TGCGCCAGCAGCCGGGGCCAGCTAAGCACAGATACGCAGTATTTT
CDR3 protein: CASSRGQLSTDTQYF
D gene: -
clone size: -
V gene: TRBV4-1
J gene: TRBJ2-3

CDR3 DNA: TGCGCCAGCCTCCGGGACAGGGGAGGAAACACTGAAGCTTTCTTT
CDR3 protein: CASLRDRGGNTEAFF
D gene: TRBD1
clone size: -
V gene: TRBV5-1
J gene: TRBJ1-1

CDR3 DNA: TGTGCCAGCAGTGGGGGCTGGACAGGGGGAGCCGGGGAGCTGTTTTTT
CDR3 protein: CASSGGWTGGAGELFF
D gene: TRBD1
clone size: -
V gene: TRBV6-1
J gene: TRBJ2-2

CDR3 DNA: TGTGCCAGCACCACCGTGGGGGGGGAGACTGAAGCTTTCTTT
CDR3 protein: CASTTVGGETEAFF
D gene: -
clone size: -
V gene: TRBV7-8
J gene: TRBJ1-1

CDR3 DNA: TGTGCCAGCAGCGTAGACGGGGAAAGCACTGAAGCTTTCTTT
CDR3 protein: CASSVDGESTEAFF
D gene: -
clone size: -
V gene: TRBV9
J gene: TRBJ1-1

CDR3 DNA: TGTGCCAGCAGCCAAGTCGTGGGTTCGGGTGAGCAGTTCTTC
CDR3 protein: CASSQVVGSGEQFF
D gene: -
clone size: -
V gene: TRBV14
J gene: TRBJ2-1

CDR3 DNA: TGCGCCAGCAGCTTGGGGGGCAAGACCTACAATGAGCAGTTCTTC
CDR3 protein: CASSLGGKTYNEQFF
D gene: -
clone size: -
V gene: TRBV5-1
J gene: TRBJ2-1

CDR3 DNA: TGTGCCAGCAGCCAAGGGGATAGCGGGGGGGATTGGTACAATGAGCAGTTCTTC
CDR3 protein: CASSQGDSGGDWYNEQFF
D gene: TRBD2
clone size: -
V gene: TRBV4-2
J gene: TRBJ2-1